The TCR beta chain described here comes from a study of blood T cell repertoires in COVID-19. Across the study: Specimens from acute and convalescent COVID-19 originated in the United States, Italy and Spain. The analysed material was cDNA or gDNA that came from T cells, B-cell-depleted T cells, or PBMCs.

This CDR3 comprises 16 residues. The germline V gene encodes CDR1 SGHDT and CDR2 YYEEEE. V lost 5 bases and J lost 8, with 23 bases in between. Per the authors' pipeline: Nucleated cell counts were estimated from reference gene primer amplification. Libraries were prepared by immunoSEQ multiplex PCR; TCRdb keeps only in-frame clonotypes and omits some of them. V and J calls and clone size are given by that table; D and trimming were obtained from the DNA. Seen here are 250,000 to 300,000 clones, about 89% observed once, and the top ten hold about 1.2%. Adults between roughly 18 and 90 years of age took part from about two dozen US areas.

Input material: PBMCs or T cells enriched from blood (not recorded which). The sequence came from a human donor in a cohort exposed to, infected with or recovered from COVID-19 (not recorded which). The donor label of this sample is uncertain. The rearrangement joins TRBV5-6 to TRBJ1-3; D remains unclear. The CDR3 region is CASSANMGRESDTIYF. Written as DNA, the CDR3 is TGTGCCAGCAGTGCGAATATGGGCCGGGAATCAGACACCATATATTTT.